This section outlines one TCR beta chain sequence together with its context. Its specificity is not known. TCRdb reanalysed the reads using MiXCR and keeps one entry per CDR3 protein. Counted here are around 200,000 distinct CDR3 sequences, 35% to 40% occurring once; the ten biggest clones make up 59%. This entry is derived from a study of T cell repertoires in cytomegalovirus infection. Study-wide background: In public TCR beta signatures, there were indications of both CMV infection and matching HLA type.

The CDR3 is 15 residues long. Trimming at V came to 5 bases and at J to 3 bases, leaving 8 bases not matched to a gene. In germline, CDR1 is SNHLY, CDR2 FYNNEI. Study results and caveats: There were HLA-C-restricted CMV-specific TCR beta clonotypes dominating the ex vivo response.

The receptor comes from a human donor in good health (CMV status not recorded). Some clones in this sample may be carry-over from other donors' samples. This sequence joins TRBV2 and TRBJ2-3; 7 nucleotides agree with TRBD2. This sample comprised CD8+ T cells from cultured PBMCs, obtained from culture after CMV antigen stimulation. The CDR3 nucleotides read TGTGCCAGCAGTTATGACGGGAGGAGTACAGATACGCAGTATTTT. Its translation: CASSYDGRSTDTQYF.